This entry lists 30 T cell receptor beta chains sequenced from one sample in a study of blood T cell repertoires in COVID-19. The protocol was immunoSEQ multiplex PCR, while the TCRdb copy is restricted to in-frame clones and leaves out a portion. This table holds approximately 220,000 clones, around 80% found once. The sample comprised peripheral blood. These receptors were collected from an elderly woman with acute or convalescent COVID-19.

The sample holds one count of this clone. CDR3 sequence: CASSRDRGFYEQYF. The CDR3, as DNA: TGCGCCAGCAGCCGGGACAGGGGGTTCTACGAGCAGTACTTC. V and J are TRBV5-1 and TRBJ2-7, with 11 bases lining up with TRBD1. The CDR3 has 14 residues. CDR1 and CDR2 from the germline V gene are SGHRS and YFSETQ. The J segment lost 3 bases and the V segment lost 4 bases, leaving 3 bases of the junction unmatched.

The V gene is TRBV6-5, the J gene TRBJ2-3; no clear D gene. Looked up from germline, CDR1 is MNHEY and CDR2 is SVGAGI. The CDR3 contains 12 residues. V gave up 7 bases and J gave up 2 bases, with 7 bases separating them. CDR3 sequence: CASTLYTDTQYF. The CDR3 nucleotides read TGTGCCAGCACCCTCTACACAGATACGCAGTATTTT.

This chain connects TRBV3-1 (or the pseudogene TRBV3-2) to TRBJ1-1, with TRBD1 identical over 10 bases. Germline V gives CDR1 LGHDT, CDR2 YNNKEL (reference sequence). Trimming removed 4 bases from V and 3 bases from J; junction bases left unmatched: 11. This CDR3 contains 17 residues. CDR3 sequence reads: CASSRRQGAVGDTEAFF. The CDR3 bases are TGTGCCAGCAGCCGTCGACAGGGGGCAGTGGGGGACACTGAAGCTTTCTTT.

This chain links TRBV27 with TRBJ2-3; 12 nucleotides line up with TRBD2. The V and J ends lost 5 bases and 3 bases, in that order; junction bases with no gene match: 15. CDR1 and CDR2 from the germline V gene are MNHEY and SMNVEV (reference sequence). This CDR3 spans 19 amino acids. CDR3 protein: CASSPLASGRALRTDTQYF. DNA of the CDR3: TGTGCCAGCAGTCCCCTCGCTAGCGGGAGGGCCCTTAGGACAGATACGCAGTATTTT.

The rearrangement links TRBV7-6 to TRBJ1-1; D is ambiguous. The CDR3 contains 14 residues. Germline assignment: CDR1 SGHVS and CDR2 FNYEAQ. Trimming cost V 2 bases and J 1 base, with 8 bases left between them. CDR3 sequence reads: CASSLQEGNTEAFF. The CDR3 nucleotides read TGTGCCAGCAGCTTACAGGAGGGGAACACTGAAGCTTTCTTT.

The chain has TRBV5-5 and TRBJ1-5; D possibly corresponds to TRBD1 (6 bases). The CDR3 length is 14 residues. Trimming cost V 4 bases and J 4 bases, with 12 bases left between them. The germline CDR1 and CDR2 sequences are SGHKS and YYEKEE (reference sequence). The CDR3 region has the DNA TGTGCCAGCAGCACTGCCGGGACAAATCAGCCCCAGCATTTT. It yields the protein CASSTAGTNQPQHF.

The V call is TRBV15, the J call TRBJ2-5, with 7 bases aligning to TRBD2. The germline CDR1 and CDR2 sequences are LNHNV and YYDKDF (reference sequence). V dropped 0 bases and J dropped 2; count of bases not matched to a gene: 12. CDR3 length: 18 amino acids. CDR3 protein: CATSRDKGTSAKQETQYF. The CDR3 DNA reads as TGTGCCACCAGCAGAGATAAAGGAACTAGCGCGAAACAAGAGACCCAGTACTTC. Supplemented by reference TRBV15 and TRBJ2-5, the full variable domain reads DAMVIQNPRYQVTQFGKPVTLSCSQTLNHNVMYWYQQKSSQAPKLLFHYYDKDFNNEADTPDNFQSRRPNTSFCFLDIRSPGLGDTAMYLCATSRDKGTSAKQETQYFGPGTRLLVL.

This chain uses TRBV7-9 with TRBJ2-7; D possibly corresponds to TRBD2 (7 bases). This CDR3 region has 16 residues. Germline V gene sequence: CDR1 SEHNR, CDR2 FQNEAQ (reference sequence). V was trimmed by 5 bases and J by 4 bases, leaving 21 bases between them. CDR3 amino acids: CASSPALGGGGYEQYF. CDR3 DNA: TGTGCCAGCAGCCCCGCCCTAGGAGGGGGGGGTTACGAGCAGTACTTC.

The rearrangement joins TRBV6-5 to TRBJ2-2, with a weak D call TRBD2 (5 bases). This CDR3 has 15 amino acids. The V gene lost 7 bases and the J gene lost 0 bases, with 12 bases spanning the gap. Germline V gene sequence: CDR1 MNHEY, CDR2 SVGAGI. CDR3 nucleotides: TGTGCCAGCACCCGGATAGCGCCGAACACCGGGGAGCTGTTTTTT. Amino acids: CASTRIAPNTGELFF.

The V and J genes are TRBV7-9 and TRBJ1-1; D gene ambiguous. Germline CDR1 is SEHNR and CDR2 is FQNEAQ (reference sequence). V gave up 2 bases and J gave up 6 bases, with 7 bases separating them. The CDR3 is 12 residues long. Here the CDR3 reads CASSLHEAEAFF. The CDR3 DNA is TGTGCCAGCAGCTTACACGAGGCTGAAGCTTTCTTT.

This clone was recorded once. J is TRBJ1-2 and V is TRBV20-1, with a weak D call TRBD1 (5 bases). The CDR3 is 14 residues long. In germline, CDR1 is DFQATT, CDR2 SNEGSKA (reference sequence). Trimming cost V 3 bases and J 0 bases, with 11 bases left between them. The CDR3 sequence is CSASETDSNYGYTF. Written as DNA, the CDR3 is TGCAGTGCTAGTGAGACAGATTCTAACTATGGCTACACCTTC.

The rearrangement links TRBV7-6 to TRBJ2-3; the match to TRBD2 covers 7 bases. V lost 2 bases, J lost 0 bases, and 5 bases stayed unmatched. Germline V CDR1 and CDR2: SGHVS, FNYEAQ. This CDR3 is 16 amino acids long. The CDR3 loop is CASSLRLGGSTDTQYF. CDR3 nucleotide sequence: TGTGCCAGCAGCTTACGTCTGGGGGGGAGCACAGATACGCAGTATTTT.

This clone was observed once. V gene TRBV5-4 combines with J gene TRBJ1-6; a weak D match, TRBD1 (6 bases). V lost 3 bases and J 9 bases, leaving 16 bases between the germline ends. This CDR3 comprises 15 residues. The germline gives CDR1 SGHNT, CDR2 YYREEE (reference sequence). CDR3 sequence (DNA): TGTGCCAGCAGCTGGGGGGGGCAGGGAGGTTCACCCCTCCACTTT. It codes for CASSWGGQGGSPLHF.

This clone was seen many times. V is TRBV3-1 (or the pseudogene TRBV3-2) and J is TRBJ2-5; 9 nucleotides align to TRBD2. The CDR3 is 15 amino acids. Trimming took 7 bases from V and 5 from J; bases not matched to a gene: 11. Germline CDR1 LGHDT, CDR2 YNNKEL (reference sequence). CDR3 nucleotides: TGTGCCAGCATGGGGCGGGGGGGCGGCGCGGAGACCCAGTACTTC. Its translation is CASMGRGGGAETQYF.

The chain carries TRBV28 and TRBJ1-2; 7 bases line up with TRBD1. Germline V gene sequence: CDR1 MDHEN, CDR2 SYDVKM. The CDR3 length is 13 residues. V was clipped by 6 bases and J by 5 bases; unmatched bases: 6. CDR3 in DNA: TGTGCCAGCAGGCTACAGGGGAATTATGGCTACACCTTC. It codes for CASRLQGNYGYTF.

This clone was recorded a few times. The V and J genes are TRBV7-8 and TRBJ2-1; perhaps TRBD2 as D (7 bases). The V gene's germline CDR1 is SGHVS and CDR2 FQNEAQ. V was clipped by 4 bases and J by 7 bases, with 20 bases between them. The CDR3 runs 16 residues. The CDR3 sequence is CASSSEGGRSRNEQFF. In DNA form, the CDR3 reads TGTGCCAGCAGCTCCGAGGGGGGGCGCAGCAGGAATGAGCAGTTCTTC. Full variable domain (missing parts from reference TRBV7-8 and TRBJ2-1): GAGVSQSPRYKVAKRGQDVALRCDPISGHVSLFWYQQALGQGPEFLTYFQNEAQLDKSGLPSDRFFAERPEGSVSTLKIQRTQQEDSAVYLCASSSEGGRSRNEQFFGPGTRLTVL.

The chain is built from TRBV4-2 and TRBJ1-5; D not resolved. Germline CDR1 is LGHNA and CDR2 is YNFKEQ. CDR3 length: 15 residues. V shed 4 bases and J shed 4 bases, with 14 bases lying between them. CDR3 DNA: TGTGCCAGCAGCCTCGCGCAGGTCGAAAATCAGCCCCAGCATTTT. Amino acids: CASSLAQVENQPQHF.

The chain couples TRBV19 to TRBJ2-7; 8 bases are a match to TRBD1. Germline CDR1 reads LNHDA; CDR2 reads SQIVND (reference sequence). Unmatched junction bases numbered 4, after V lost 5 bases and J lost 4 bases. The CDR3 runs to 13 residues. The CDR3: CASSQDREYEQYF. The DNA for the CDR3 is TGTGCCAGTAGTCAGGACAGGGAATACGAGCAGTACTTC. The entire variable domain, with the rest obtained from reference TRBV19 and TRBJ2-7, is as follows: DGGITQSPKYLFRKEGQNVTLSCEQNLNHDAMYWYRQDPGQGLRLIYYSQIVNDFQKGDIAEGYSVSREKKESFPLTVTSAQKNPTAFYLCASSQDREYEQYFGPGTRLTVT.

CDR3 amino acids: CASSLVWGRNEQYF. For the CDR3, the DNA is TGTGCCAGCAGCTTAGTTTGGGGGCGGAACGAGCAGTACTTC. The chain couples TRBV7-2 to TRBJ2-7; D is perhaps TRBD1 (6 bases). The CDR3 spans 14 residues. Germline V gene data show CDR1 as SGHTA and CDR2 as FQGNSA. V was clipped by 1 base and J by 5 bases, with 12 bases between them.

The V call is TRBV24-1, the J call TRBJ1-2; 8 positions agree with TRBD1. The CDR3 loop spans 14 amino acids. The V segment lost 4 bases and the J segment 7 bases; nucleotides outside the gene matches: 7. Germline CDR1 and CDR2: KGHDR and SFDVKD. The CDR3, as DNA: TGTGCCACCAGTGACCTCGGACAGGGTTCTGGCTACACCTTC. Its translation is CATSDLGQGSGYTF.

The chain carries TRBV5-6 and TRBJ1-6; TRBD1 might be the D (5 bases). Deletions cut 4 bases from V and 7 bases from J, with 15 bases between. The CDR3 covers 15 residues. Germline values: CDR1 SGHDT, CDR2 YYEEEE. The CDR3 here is CASSRKGLRNSPLHF. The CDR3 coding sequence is TGTGCCAGCAGCAGGAAGGGGTTGCGGAATTCACCCCTCCACTTT.

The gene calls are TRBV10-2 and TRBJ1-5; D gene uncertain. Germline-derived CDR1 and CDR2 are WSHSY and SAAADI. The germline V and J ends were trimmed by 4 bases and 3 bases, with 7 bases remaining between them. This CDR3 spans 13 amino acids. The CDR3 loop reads CASSAGLNQPQHF. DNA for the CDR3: TGCGCCAGCAGTGCCGGTCTCAATCAGCCCCAGCATTTT.

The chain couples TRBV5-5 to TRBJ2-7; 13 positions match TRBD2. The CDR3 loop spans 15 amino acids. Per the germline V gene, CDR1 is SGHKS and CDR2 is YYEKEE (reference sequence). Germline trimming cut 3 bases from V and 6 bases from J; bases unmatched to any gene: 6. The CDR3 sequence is CASSWEGTSGTEQYF. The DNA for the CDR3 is TGTGCCAGCAGCTGGGAAGGGACTAGCGGGACCGAGCAGTACTTC.

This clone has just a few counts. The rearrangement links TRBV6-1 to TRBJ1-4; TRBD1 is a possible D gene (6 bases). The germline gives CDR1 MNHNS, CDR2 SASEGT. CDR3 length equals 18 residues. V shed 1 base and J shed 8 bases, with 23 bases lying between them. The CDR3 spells CASSEGGRGEPFVEKLFF. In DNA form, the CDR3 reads TGTGCCAGCAGTGAAGGCGGCAGGGGAGAGCCTTTCGTGGAAAAACTGTTTTTT.

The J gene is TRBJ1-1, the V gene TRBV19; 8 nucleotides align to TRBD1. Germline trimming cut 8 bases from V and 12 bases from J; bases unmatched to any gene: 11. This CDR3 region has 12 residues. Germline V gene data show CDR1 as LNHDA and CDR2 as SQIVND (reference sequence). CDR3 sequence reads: CASGLLDRATFF. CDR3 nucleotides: TGTGCCAGTGGCCTCTTGGACAGGGCAACTTTCTTT.

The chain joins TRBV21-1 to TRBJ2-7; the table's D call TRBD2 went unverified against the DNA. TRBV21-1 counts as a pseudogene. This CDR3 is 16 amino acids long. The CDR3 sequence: CASSGDYGAGSREQYF. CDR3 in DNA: TGTGCCAGCAGCGGGGATTACGGGGCGGGATCGCGGGAGCAGTACTTC.

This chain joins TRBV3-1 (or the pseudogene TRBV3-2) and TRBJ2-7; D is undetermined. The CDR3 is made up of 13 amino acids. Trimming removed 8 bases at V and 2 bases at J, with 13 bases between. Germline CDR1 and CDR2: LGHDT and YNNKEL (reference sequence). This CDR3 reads CASGFRATYEQYF. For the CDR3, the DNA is TGTGCCAGCGGCTTTCGAGCGACCTACGAGCAGTACTTC.

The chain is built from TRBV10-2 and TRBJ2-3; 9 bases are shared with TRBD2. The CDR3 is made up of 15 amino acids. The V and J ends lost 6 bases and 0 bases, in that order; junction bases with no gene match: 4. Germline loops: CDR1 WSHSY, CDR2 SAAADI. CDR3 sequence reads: CASSLTSGSTDTQYF. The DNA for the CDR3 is TGCGCCAGCAGCCTTACTAGCGGGAGCACAGATACGCAGTATTTT.

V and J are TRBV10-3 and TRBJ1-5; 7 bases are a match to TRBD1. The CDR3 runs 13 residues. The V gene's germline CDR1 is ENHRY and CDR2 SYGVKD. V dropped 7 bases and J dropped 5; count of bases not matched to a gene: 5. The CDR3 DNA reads TGTGCCATCACCTCAGGGGGTGATCAGCCCCAGCATTTT. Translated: CAITSGGDQPQHF.

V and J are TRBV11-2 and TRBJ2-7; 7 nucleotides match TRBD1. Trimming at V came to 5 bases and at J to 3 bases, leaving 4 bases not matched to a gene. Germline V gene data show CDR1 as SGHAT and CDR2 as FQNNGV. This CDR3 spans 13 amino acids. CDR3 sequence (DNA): TGTGCCAGCAGCCGGGACAGAAACTACGAGCAGTACTTC. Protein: CASSRDRNYEQYF.